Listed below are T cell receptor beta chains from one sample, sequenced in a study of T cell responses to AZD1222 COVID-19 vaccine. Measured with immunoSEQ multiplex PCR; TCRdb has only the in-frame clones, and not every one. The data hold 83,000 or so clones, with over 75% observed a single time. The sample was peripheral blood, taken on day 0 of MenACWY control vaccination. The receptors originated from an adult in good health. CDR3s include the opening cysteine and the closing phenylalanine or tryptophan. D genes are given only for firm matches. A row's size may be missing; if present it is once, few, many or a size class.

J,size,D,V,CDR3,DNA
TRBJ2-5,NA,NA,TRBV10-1,CASPGSRETQYF,TGCGCCTCCCCCGGGAGTCGAGAGACCCAGTACTTC
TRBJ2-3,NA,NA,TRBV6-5,CASSIVGVSTDTQYF,TGTGCCAGCAGTATAGTGGGAGTTAGCACAGATACGCAGTATTTT
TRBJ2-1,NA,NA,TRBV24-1,CATSATPSVNEQFF,TGTGCCACCAGTGCGACCCCTAGCGTTAATGAGCAGTTCTTC
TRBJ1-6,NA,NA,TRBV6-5,CASSRDTNNSPLHF,TGTGCCAGCAGTCGGGACACTAATAATTCACCCCTCCACTTT
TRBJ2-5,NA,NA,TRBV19,CASTSTGETQYF,TGTGCCAGTACGTCGACGGGGGAGACCCAGTACTTC
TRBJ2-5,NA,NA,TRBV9,CASSVGGRGETQYF,TGTGCCAGCAGCGTAGGAGGTAGGGGAGAGACCCAGTACTTC
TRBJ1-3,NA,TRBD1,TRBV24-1,CATSDHPGQGGPGNTIYF,TGTGCCACCAGTGATCACCCGGGACAGGGGGGCCCTGGAAACACCATATATTTT
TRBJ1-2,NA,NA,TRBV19,CASSIAGYGYTF,TGTGCCAGTAGTATAGCCGGGTATGGCTACACCTTC
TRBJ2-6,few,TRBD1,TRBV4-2,CASSQGQVNSGANVLTF,TGTGCCAGCAGCCAGGGACAGGTGAACTCTGGGGCCAACGTCCTGACTTTC
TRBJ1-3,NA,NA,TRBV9,CASSAAGGQEGSGNTIYF,TGTGCCAGCAGCGCCGCGGGGGGCCAAGAGGGCTCTGGAAACACCATATATTTT
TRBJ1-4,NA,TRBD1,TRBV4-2,CASSQEPGQVGGKLFF,TGTGCCAGCAGCCAAGAACCCGGACAGGTGGGGGGAAAACTGTTTTTT
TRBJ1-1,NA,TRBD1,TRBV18,CASSPTGTGGFTEAFF,TGTGCCAGCTCACCCACCGGGACAGGGGGTTTCACTGAAGCTTTCTTT
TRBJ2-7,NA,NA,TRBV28,CASNRFRREQYF,TGTGCCAGCAATCGTTTTAGGAGAGAGCAGTACTTC
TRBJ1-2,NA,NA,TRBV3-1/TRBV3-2,CASSQQGGDYGYTF,TGTGCCAGCAGCCAACAGGGTGGAGACTATGGCTACACCTTC
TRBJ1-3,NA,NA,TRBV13,CASSLERQPHTIYF,TGTGCCAGCAGCTTAGAAAGACAGCCCCACACCATATATTTT
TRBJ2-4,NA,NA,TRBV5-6,CASSLGGAKNIQYF,TGTGCCAGCAGCTTGGGTGGAGCCAAAAACATTCAGTACTTC
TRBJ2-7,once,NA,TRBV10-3,CAISVPPGGGSYEQYF,TGTGCCATCAGTGTCCCCCCCGGGGGCGGGAGCTACGAGCAGTACTTC
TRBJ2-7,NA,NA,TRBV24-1,CATSDQSSYEQYF,TGTGCCACCAGTGATCAGAGCTCCTACGAGCAGTACTTC
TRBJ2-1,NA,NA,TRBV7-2,CASTDKAASEQFF,TGTGCCAGCACCGACAAAGCGGCCTCGGAGCAGTTCTTC
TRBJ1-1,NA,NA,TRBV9,CASSVWQGTTFF,TGTGCCAGCAGCGTGTGGCAGGGGACGACTTTCTTT
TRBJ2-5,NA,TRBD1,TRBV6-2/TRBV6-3,CASSYNDRASETQYF,TGTGCCAGCAGTTACAACGACAGGGCGTCGGAGACCCAGTACTTC
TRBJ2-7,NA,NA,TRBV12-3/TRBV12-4,CASSLARFGEQYF,TGTGCCAGCAGTTTAGCGCGGTTCGGCGAGCAGTACTTC
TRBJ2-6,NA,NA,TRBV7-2,CASSLRWDPGANVLTF,TGTGCCAGCAGCTTACGTTGGGACCCTGGGGCCAACGTCCTGACTTTC
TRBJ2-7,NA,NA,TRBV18,CASSPRTQGLNEQYF,TGTGCCAGCTCACCACGAACACAGGGTCTCAACGAGCAGTACTTC
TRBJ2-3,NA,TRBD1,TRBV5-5,CASSVGQGKADTQYF,TGTGCCAGCAGCGTGGGACAGGGGAAAGCAGATACGCAGTATTTT
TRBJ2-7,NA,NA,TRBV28,CASSLQYEQYF,TGTGCCAGCAGTTTACAGTACGAGCAGTACTTC
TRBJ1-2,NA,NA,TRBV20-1,CSASPGVGYTF,TGCAGTGCTAGCCCGGGGGTCGGCTACACCTTC
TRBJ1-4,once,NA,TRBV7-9,CASSPRGGTNEKLFF,TGTGCCAGCAGCCCCAGGGGAGGAACTAATGAAAAACTGTTTTTT
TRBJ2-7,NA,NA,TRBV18,CASSPVGVGEQYF,TGTGCCAGCTCACCAGTCGGGGTCGGAGAGCAGTACTTC
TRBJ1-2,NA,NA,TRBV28,CASSLSGSLPGGYTF,TGTGCCAGCAGTTTATCAGGGTCCCTACCCGGTGGCTACACCTTC
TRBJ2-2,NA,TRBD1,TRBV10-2,CASSRDRSRFF,TGCGCCAGCAGTAGGGACAGGTCCCGGTTTTTT
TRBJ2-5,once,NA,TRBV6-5,CASSVPGYGETQYF,TGTGCCAGCAGCGTCCCAGGGTACGGGGAGACCCAGTACTTC
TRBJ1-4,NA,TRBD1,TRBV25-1,CASSRDRGEKLFF,TGTGCCAGCAGCCGGGACAGGGGTGAAAAACTGTTTTTT
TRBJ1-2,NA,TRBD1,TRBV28,CASSFGPGGEYGYTF,TGTGCCAGCAGTTTTGGGCCAGGGGGGGAATATGGCTACACCTTC
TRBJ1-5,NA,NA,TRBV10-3,CAISGVGEGQPQHF,TGTGCCATCAGTGGAGTGGGAGAGGGTCAGCCCCAGCATTTT
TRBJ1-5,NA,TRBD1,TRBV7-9,CASSSGTGSQPQHF,TGTGCCAGCAGCTCAGGGACAGGGTCTCAGCCCCAGCATTTT
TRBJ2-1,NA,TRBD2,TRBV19,CATRTSSNEQFF,TGTGCCACCCGGACTAGCTCCAATGAGCAGTTCTTC
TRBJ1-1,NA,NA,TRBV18,CASSPSGDTEAFF,TGTGCCAGCTCACCTTCAGGGGACACTGAAGCTTTCTTT
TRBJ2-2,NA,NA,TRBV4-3,CASSQGRATGELFF,TGCGCCAGCAGCCAAGGGAGGGCCACCGGGGAGCTGTTTTTT
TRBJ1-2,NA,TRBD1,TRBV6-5,CASSWERQGKDGYTF,TGTGCCAGCAGCTGGGAGAGACAGGGAAAGGATGGCTACACCTTC
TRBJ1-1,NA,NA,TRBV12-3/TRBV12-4,CASSLDRTEAFF,TGTGCCAGCAGTTTGGATCGCACTGAAGCTTTCTTT
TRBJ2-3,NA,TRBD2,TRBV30,CAWDTSGGSDTQYF,TGTGCCTGGGACACTAGCGGAGGGTCGGATACGCAGTATTTT
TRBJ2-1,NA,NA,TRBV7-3,CASSSQVGGWDEQFF,TGTGCCAGCAGCTCCCAGGTTGGGGGTTGGGATGAGCAGTTCTTC
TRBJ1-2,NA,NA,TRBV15,CATSRDEAGLGYTF,TGTGCCACCAGCAGAGATGAGGCGGGCCTAGGCTACACCTTC
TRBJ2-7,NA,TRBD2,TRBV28,CASRPLAGGPREQYF,TGTGCCAGCAGGCCCCTAGCGGGAGGGCCGCGGGAGCAGTACTTC
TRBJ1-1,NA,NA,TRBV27,CASSFRDTNTEAFF,TGTGCCAGCAGTTTCCGGGATACGAACACTGAAGCTTTCTTT
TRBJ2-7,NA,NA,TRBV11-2,CASSRDRDEQYF,TGTGCCAGCAGCCGTGATAGGGACGAGCAGTACTTC